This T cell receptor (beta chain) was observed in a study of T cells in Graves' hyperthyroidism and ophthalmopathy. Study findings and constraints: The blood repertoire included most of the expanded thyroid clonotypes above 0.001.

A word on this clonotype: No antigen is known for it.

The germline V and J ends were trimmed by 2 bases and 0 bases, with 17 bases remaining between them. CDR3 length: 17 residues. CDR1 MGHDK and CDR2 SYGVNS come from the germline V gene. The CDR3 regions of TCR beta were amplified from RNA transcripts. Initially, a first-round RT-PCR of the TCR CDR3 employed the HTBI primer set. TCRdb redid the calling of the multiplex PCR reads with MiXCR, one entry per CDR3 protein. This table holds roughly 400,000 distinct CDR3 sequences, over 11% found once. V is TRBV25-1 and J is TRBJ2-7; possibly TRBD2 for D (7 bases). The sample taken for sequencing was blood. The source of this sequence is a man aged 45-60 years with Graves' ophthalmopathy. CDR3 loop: CASSERGGGAISYEQYF. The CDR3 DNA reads TGTGCCAGCAGTGAAAGGGGGGGAGGGGCCATCTCCTACGAGCAGTACTTC.